Below, 11 T cell receptor beta chains from the same sample are listed, as sequenced in a study of cytomegalovirus exposure and HLA in healthy donors (dated by TCRdb to about 2017). Libraries were constructed by the immunoSEQ multiplex PCR assay. A mixture of 60 forward primers for TCR Vbeta segments and 13 reverse primers for TCR Jbeta segments was used in the multiplex PCR. Not all clones reach the TCRdb copy of this immuneACCESS table, which keeps in-frame sequences only. Checked studies attribute under half of the gap to unresolved V genes and leave the rest unexplained. Here the sample has 210,000 or so clones; 65% to 85% occur a single time. The ten biggest clones cover roughly 0.75% of the sample. Sequenced input: PBMCs. The source is a boy aged 2-15 years in good health and CMV-seronegative.

This rearrangement joins TRBV6-1 to TRBJ2-3, with 7 bases that match TRBD1. The V segment lost 6 bases and the J segment 8 bases; nucleotides outside the gene matches: 11. The CDR3 sequence is 14 residues long. Looked up from germline, CDR1 is MNHNS and CDR2 is SASEGT. The CDR3 reads CASSAFTGVGTQYF. The CDR3 DNA is TGTGCCAGCAGCGCCTTCACAGGGGTTGGTACGCAGTATTTT.

The chain employs TRBV29-1 and TRBJ2-1; 9 bases line up with TRBD1. The CDR3 length is 15 residues. Germline V gene lookup returns CDR1 SQVTM and CDR2 ANQGSEA. V trimming: 0 bases; J trimming: 8 bases; junction bases outside the gene matches: 8. The CDR3 sequence: CSVEDRDRAYDEQFF. The CDR3 DNA sequence: TGCAGCGTTGAAGACCGGGACAGGGCCTATGATGAGCAGTTCTTC.

The chain joins TRBV13 to TRBJ1-4; maybe TRBD1 (5 bases). There are 14 residues in the CDR3. V was shortened by 4 bases and J by 10 bases, with 16 bases between the two germline ends. The germline gives CDR1 PRHDT, CDR2 FYEKMQ (reference sequence). CDR3 sequence reads: CASSSMGLVGKLFF. As DNA, the CDR3 is TGTGCCAGCAGCTCTATGGGACTGGTCGGAAAACTGTTTTTT.

The J gene is TRBJ2-1, the V gene TRBV5-4; 10 nucleotides agree with TRBD2. The V segment lost 4 bases and the J segment 5 bases; nucleotides outside the gene matches: 12. This CDR3 has 17 residues. Germline V CDR1 and CDR2: SGHNT, YYREEE (reference sequence). In DNA form, the CDR3 reads TGTGCCAGCAGCCAAGGCGCCGCTAGCGGGGGCAACAATGAGCAGTTCTTC. As protein: CASSQGAASGGNNEQFF.

The V gene is TRBV30, the J gene TRBJ1-1; perhaps TRBD1 as D (5 bases). The CDR3 contains 13 residues. CDR1 is GTSNPN, CDR2 SVGIG, per germline (reference sequence). V lost 0 bases, J lost 4 bases, and 9 bases lay in between. The CDR3 region is CAWSVAGATEAFF. CDR3 bases: TGTGCCTGGAGTGTAGCTGGGGCCACTGAAGCTTTCTTT.

Notes on this clone: Other DNA sequences in this specimen translate into the identical CDR3. V gene TRBV10-2 combines with J gene TRBJ2-7; D might be TRBD2 (7 bases). V shed 6 bases and J shed 6 bases, with 24 bases lying between them. The CDR3 extends over 16 amino acids. The germline V gene encodes CDR1 WSHSY and CDR2 SAAADI. CDR3 in DNA: TGCGCCAGCAGGCCTTTTGCGGGGGCCTACGGGGCCGAGCAGTACTTC. It encodes CASRPFAGAYGAEQYF.

This chain uses TRBV7-3 with TRBJ2-1; 7 bases agree with TRBD1. Trimming took 2 bases from V and 5 from J; bases not matched to a gene: 3. CDR1 SGHTA and CDR2 FQGTGA come from the germline V gene. The CDR3 length is 14 residues. The CDR3, as DNA: TGTGCCAGCAGCTTATGGCAGGGGGACAATGAGCAGTTCTTC. Its translation: CASSLWQGDNEQFF.

The chain uses TRBV11-2 and TRBJ1-2; TRBD1 matches 7 bases. Trimming took 5 bases from V and 6 from J; bases not matched to a gene: 15. The CDR3 is made up of 16 amino acids. CDR1 is SGHAT, CDR2 FQNNGV, per germline. In DNA, the CDR3 is TGTGCCAGCAGCCCTACGGCGGGACAGCGTATAAATGGCTACACCTTC. This gives the protein CASSPTAGQRINGYTF.

The chain is built from TRBV6-5 and TRBJ1-1; D not certain. The germline CDR1 and CDR2 sequences are MNHEY and SVGAGI. V lost 0 bases and J 6 bases, leaving 17 bases between the germline ends. CDR3 length: 16 residues. The CDR3 loop is CASSYSSTIRSSEAFF. The CDR3 region has the DNA TGTGCCAGCAGTTACTCGTCTACAATCCGGAGCTCTGAAGCTTTCTTT.

The rearrangement uses TRBV7-6 and TRBJ1-5, with 8 bases matching TRBD1. This CDR3 has 14 amino acids. Germline V gene lookup returns CDR1 SGHVS and CDR2 FNYEAQ. Trimming removed 1 base from V and 6 bases from J; junction bases left unmatched: 2. The CDR3 DNA is TGTGCCAGCAGCTTAGTTGGACAGGGTCAGCCCCAGCATTTT. This sequence encodes CASSLVGQGQPQHF.

The chain recombines TRBV15 with TRBJ1-6, with a weak D call TRBD1 (5 bases). Trimming took 5 bases from V and 8 from J, leaving 7 bases between them. The CDR3 sequence is 12 residues long. Germline CDR1 is LNHNV and CDR2 is YYDKDF (reference sequence). CDR3 sequence: CATSPGYSPLHF. As DNA, the CDR3 is TGTGCCACCAGCCCAGGGTATTCACCCCTCCACTTT.